This is a list of T cell receptor beta chains from one sample in a study of blood T cell repertoires in COVID-19. The table came from immunoSEQ multiplex PCR; TCRdb's copy has only in-frame clones and leaves some out. The sample holds 210,000 or so clones, around four fifths seen once. Material: peripheral blood. Source of these receptors: a woman aged 80 or over with active or convalescent COVID-19. The CDR3 runs from the conserved cysteine through the conserved F or W. A D gene is named only where the DNA matches it firmly. The size of a clone is reported for some rows only, either as once, few or many, or as a class for expanded clones.

V gene,D gene,clone size,J gene,CDR3 DNA,CDR3 protein
TRBV4-2,TRBD1,.,TRBJ1-5,TGTGCCAGCAGCCCAGGACAGGGGAACTACAATCAGCCCCAGCATTTT,CASSPGQGNYNQPQHF
TRBV27,.,.,TRBJ1-3,TGTGCCAGCATGCGCGCAGGCCCCGGCTCTGGAAACACCATATATTTT,CASMRAGPGSGNTIYF
TRBV3-1/TRBV3-2,.,.,TRBJ1-5,TGTGCCAGCAGCCAAGCCAATAGCAATCAGCCCCAGCATTTT,CASSQANSNQPQHF
TRBV29-1,.,.,TRBJ2-7,TGCAGCGTTGTCGGGACTTCTTACGAGCAGTACTTC,CSVVGTSYEQYF
TRBV5-4,TRBD2,.,TRBJ2-2,TGTGCCAGCAGCCGTACTAGCGGGGGGCGCATCGGGGAGCTGTTTTTT,CASSRTSGGRIGELFF
TRBV7-3,TRBD1,.,TRBJ1-1,TGTGCCAGCAGCCAAAAACACACAGGGGGGGCTGAAGCTTTCTTT,CASSQKHTGGAEAFF
TRBV7-2,.,.,TRBJ2-3,TGTGCCAGCAGCTTACTGGGGGCCGACACAGATACGCAGTATTTT,CASSLLGADTDTQYF
TRBV7-7,.,many,TRBJ1-3,TGTGCCAGCAGCCCCGACATCTTCTCTGGAAACACCATATATTTT,CASSPDIFSGNTIYF
TRBV28,.,.,TRBJ1-2,TGTGCCAGCAGACCTTTGGGGGCGGATGGCTACACCTTC,CASRPLGADGYTF
TRBV27,.,.,TRBJ1-4,TGTGCCAGCAGATCCCTCTACCAGACAGACAATGAAAAACTGTTTTTT,CASRSLYQTDNEKLFF
TRBV10-3,.,.,TRBJ1-2,TGTGCCATCAGTGAGTCGATAGGCGAATGGGGCTCTGGCTACACCTTC,CAISESIGEWGSGYTF
TRBV6-5,TRBD1,.,TRBJ1-5,TGTGCCAGCAGCCTGACAGGGGGGAACAATCAGCCCCAGCATTTT,CASSLTGGNNQPQHF
TRBV16,.,.,TRBJ1-2,TGTGCCAGCAGCCGCAGCCAGGCGAGGGAGAACTATGGCTACACCTTC,CASSRSQARENYGYTF
TRBV6-5,.,few,TRBJ2-6,TGTGCCAGCAGGAGGGAGGACTCTGGGGCCAACGTCCTGACTTTC,CASRREDSGANVLTF
TRBV14,TRBD1,many,TRBJ1-3,TGTGCCAGCAGCCAATACAGGGGCAACGCGGACACCATATATTTT,CASSQYRGNADTIYF
TRBV18,.,.,TRBJ1-5,TGTGCCAGCTCAGGACAGTTTAATCAGCCCCAGCATTTT,CASSGQFNQPQHF
TRBV19,.,.,TRBJ2-5,TGTGCCAGTAGCCCCCTGTACAGGGATGGGGAGACCCAGTACTTC,CASSPLYRDGETQYF
TRBV2,TRBD1,.,TRBJ1-5,TGTGCCAGCAGGGGGGACAGGGGGATCCATCAGCCCCAGCATTTT,CASRGDRGIHQPQHF
TRBV29-1,.,.,TRBJ1-1,TGCAGCGTTGAAGATGTTCACAAGGGGGCTGAAGCTTTCTTT,CSVEDVHKGAEAFF
TRBV4-1,TRBD2,few,TRBJ2-3,TGCGCCAGCAGCCACTTCGTGCGGGCTAGCGGGGACACAGATACGCAGTATTTT,CASSHFVRASGDTDTQYF
TRBV28,.,once,TRBJ1-2,TGTGCCAGCAGTACCCAAGGGGGGAGGGACTATGGCTACACCTTC,CASSTQGGRDYGYTF
TRBV3-1/TRBV3-2,TRBD1,.,TRBJ1-1,TGTGCCAGCAGCCAAACAGGGGGTGACACTGAAGCTTTCTTT,CASSQTGGDTEAFF
TRBV5-1,.,.,TRBJ2-1,TGCGCCAGCAGCTCCCTATTGGATGAGCAGTTCTTC,CASSSLLDEQFF
TRBV19,TRBD1,few,TRBJ1-5,TGTGCCAGTAGCTCCGGACAGGGGTTTCAGCCCCAGCATTTT,CASSSGQGFQPQHF
TRBV10-3,.,.,TRBJ2-3,TGTGCCATCAGTGGGAGGGCAGATACGCAGTATTTT,CAISGRADTQYF
TRBV7-9,TRBD2,few,TRBJ2-5,TGTGCCAGCAGCTTGGGGGGACTAGCGGTTCAAGAGACCCAGTACTTC,CASSLGGLAVQETQYF
TRBV19,.,few,TRBJ2-3,TGTGCCAGTAGTATAGTCGGGGGGCCTACTAGCACAGATACGCAGTATTTT,CASSIVGGPTSTDTQYF
TRBV2,.,.,TRBJ2-6,TGTGCCAGCAGGGGGCACTCTGGGGCCAACGTCCTGACTTTC,CASRGHSGANVLTF
TRBV11-2,.,.,TRBJ2-1,TGTGCCAGCAGCTTCCCCGGTCCCTACAATGAGCAGTTCTTC,CASSFPGPYNEQFF
TRBV11-2,TRBD2,.,TRBJ2-1,TGTGCCAGCAGCTTAGTTCTAGCGGGGGGATCCTACAATGAGCAGTTCTTC,CASSLVLAGGSYNEQFF
TRBV7-2,.,.,TRBJ2-5,TGTGCCAGCAGCTCACTAGGCGGGGGCCCGGGGACCCAGTACTTC,CASSSLGGGPGTQYF
TRBV28,TRBD1,.,TRBJ1-2,TGTGCCAGCAGGGGACAGGGGGCCTTTGGCTACACCTTC,CASRGQGAFGYTF
TRBV18,TRBD2,.,TRBJ2-3,TGTGCCAGCTCACCGAATTATAGCGGGGGAACTAGCACAGATACGCAGTATTTT,CASSPNYSGGTSTDTQYF